The 5 T cell receptor beta chains below were found in one sample sequenced in a study of CD8+ T cells in alopecia areata. TCR sequencing used cDNA made by reverse transcription of extracted RNA. Profiling relied on immunoSEQ multiplex PCR, and the TCRdb table lists in-frame clones only, not all of them. The table includes some 180,000 clones, approximately 55% detected once. Treatment noted: oral pan-JAK inhibitor, 5-10 mg twice daily. The material sequenced was CD8+ T cells sorted from blood, taken at week 24, from a patient treated with tofacitinib. The source is a human donor with alopecia areata.

V usage is TRBV5-6 and J usage is TRBJ2-7; D is perhaps TRBD1 (5 bases). The V gene lost 3 bases and the J gene lost 3 bases, with 7 bases spanning the gap. Germline V lookup: CDR1 SGHDT, CDR2 YYEEEE. The CDR3 is 12 residues long. CDR3 in DNA: TGTGCCAGCAGCTCCCAGGGCTACGAGCAGTACTTC. This gives the protein CASSSQGYEQYF.

The gene calls are TRBV29-1 and TRBJ2-7; D may correspond to TRBD1 or TRBD2 (5 bases each). The CDR3 has 13 residues. Germline CDR1 SQVTM, CDR2 ANQGSEA. With 6 bases removed from V and 4 bases from J, the gap between germline ends came to 16 bases. This CDR3 reads CSVRTGTEYEQYF. CDR3 nucleotide sequence: TGCAGCGTCAGGACCGGGACCGAGTACGAGCAGTACTTC.

This clone was seen once. The chain has TRBV7-2 and TRBJ1-2; unclear D gene. Trimming shortened V by 2 bases and J by 8 bases, and 15 bases separated the two germline ends. Germline loops: CDR1 SGHTA, CDR2 FQGNSA. The CDR3 is made up of 14 amino acids. The CDR3 is CASSLSGTSGGYTF. The CDR3 region has the DNA TGTGCCAGCAGCTTATCGGGTACCTCTGGGGGCTACACCTTC.

This rearrangement joins TRBV11-2 to TRBJ2-7; 7 nucleotides align to TRBD2. Per the germline V gene, CDR1 is SGHAT and CDR2 is FQNNGV. After removal of 3 bases from V and 3 bases from J, the junction contained 2 bases not matched to a gene. This CDR3 region has 13 residues. The CDR3 loop reads CASSFERDYEQYF. The CDR3 DNA reads TGTGCCAGCAGCTTCGAGCGGGACTACGAGCAGTACTTC.

The rearrangement uses TRBV29-1 and TRBJ2-3; D remains ambiguous. This CDR3 has 12 residues. The V gene lost 3 bases and the J gene lost 5 bases, with 9 bases spanning the gap. CDR1 is SQVTM and CDR2 is ANQGSEA in the germline V gene. The CDR3, as DNA: TGCAGCGTTGACTTGTTAGGAGATACGCAGTATTTT. This gives the protein CSVDLLGDTQYF.